A single T cell receptor (beta chain) is shown here with its context. Its antigen is currently unknown. The record originates from a study of beta chain features in type 1 diabetes. Study outcomes and limitations: Any HLA type influence on TCRB rearrangement was left unresolved here. VDJ junctions in type 1 diabetes patients carried more deletions and fewer insertions. Within each of all four CD4+ subsets, Type 1 diabetes patients had TCRB CDR3s that were moderately but significantly shorter. Across patients, naive, central memory and Treg TCRB repertoires exhibited apparently greater similarity than was observed across healthy donors.

One heparinised blood draw averaging around 0.12 L was given by each donor. All of the isolated RNA was reverse transcribed, so expressed TCRB transcripts were sequenced. Clones were sequenced by immunoSEQ multiplex PCR, and TCRdb holds only the in-frame ones, with some missing. The sample includes 160,000 or so clones, around 9% of them seen just once. The CDR3 spans 16 residues. Trimming removed 3 bases from V and 4 bases from J; junction bases left unmatched: 9. Germline CDR1 MNHNS, CDR2 SASEGT. The chain combines TRBV6-1 with TRBJ1-1, with 9 positions matching TRBD1. This sequence was found in a woman in her twenties or thirties with type 1 diabetes. The sequencing input was central memory CD4+ T cells from blood. The DNA for the CDR3 is TGTGCCAGCAGTGACCCGACAGGGGGAAGGGGCACTGAAGCTTTCTTT. It specifies CASSDPTGGRGTEAFF.